The present entry profiles one TCR beta chain with its context. The data were taken from a study of cytomegalovirus exposure and HLA in healthy donors. Study at large: Across a few hundred genotyped donors, about 80% landed in the Caucasian-associated ancestry cluster.

The PCR was carried out with 60 Vbeta primers and 13 Jbeta primers. Libraries were prepared by immunoSEQ multiplex PCR; TCRdb keeps only in-frame clonotypes and omits some of them. The sample has roughly 99,000 clones, over 70% seen once. Germline lookup yields CDR1 SGHAT and CDR2 FQNNGV. J was trimmed by 5 bases and V by 6 bases; bases with no gene match: 8. The CDR3 is 15 amino acids. This chain joins TRBV11-2 and TRBJ2-1; the match to TRBD2 covers 9 bases. The receptor comes from a young man in good health and CMV-seronegative. The sequenced material came from PBMCs. CDR3 amino acids: CASSPGTSPNNEQFF. CDR3 in DNA: TGTGCCAGCAGTCCCGGGACTAGCCCCAACAATGAGCAGTTCTTC.